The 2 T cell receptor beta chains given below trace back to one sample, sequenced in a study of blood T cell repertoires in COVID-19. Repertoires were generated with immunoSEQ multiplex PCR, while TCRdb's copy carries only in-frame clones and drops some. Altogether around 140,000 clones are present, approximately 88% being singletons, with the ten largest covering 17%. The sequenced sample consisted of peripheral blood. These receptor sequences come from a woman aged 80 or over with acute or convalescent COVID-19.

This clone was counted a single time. The CDR3 spells CASSQQVYNEQFF. The CDR3 bases are TGTGCCAGCAGCCAACAGGTTTACAATGAGCAGTTCTTC. V and J are TRBV12-3 or TRBV12-4 and TRBJ2-1, with D perhaps matching TRBD1 (5 bases). Trimming cost V 6 bases and J 4 bases, with 10 bases left between them. This CDR3 comprises 13 residues.

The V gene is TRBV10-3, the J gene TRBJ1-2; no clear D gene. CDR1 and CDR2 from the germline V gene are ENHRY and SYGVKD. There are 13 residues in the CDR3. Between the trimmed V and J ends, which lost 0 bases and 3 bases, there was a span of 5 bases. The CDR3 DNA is TGTGCCATCAGTGAGTCGGAGGACTATGGCTACACCTTC. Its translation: CAISESEDYGYTF.